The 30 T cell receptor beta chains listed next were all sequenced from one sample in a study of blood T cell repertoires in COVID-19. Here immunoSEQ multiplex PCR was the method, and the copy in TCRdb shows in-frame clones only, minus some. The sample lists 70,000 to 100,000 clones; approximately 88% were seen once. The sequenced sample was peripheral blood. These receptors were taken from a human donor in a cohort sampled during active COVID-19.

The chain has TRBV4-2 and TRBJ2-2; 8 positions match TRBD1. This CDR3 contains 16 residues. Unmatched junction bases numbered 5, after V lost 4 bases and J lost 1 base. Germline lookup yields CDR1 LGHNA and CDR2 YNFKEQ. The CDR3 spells CASSRSGTGNTGELFF. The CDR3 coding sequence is TGTGCCAGCAGCCGCTCCGGGACAGGGAACACCGGGGAGCTGTTTTTT.

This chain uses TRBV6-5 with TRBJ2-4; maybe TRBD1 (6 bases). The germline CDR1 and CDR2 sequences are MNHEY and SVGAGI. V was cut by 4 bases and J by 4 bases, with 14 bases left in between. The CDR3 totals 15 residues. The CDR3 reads CASSFLGGQKNIQYF. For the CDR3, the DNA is TGTGCCAGCAGTTTCCTAGGGGGACAAAAAAACATTCAGTACTTC.

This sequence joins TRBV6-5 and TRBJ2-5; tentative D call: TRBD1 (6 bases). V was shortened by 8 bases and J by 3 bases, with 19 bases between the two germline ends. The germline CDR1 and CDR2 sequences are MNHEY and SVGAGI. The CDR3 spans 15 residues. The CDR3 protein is CASAPAGAGKETQYF. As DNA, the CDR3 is TGTGCCAGCGCGCCCGCAGGGGCAGGTAAAGAGACCCAGTACTTC.

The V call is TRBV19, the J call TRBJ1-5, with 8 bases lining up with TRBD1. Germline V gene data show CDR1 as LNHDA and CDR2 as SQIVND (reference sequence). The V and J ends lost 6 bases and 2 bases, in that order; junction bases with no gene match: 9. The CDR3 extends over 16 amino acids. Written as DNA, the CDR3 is TGTGCCAGTAGGGGCTCAGGGGGCGTCGGCAATCAGCCCCAGCATTTT. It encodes CASRGSGGVGNQPQHF.

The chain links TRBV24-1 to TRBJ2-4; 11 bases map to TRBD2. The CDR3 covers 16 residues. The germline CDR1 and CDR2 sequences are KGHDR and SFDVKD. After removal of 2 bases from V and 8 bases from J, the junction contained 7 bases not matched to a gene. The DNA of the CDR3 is TGTGCCACCAGTGATTCGGGTAGCGGGAGGGAGGACATTCAGTACTTC. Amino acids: CATSDSGSGREDIQYF.

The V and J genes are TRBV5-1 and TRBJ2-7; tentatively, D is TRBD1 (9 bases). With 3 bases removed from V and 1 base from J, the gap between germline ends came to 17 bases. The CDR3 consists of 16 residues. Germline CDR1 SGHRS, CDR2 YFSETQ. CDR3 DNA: TGCGCCAGCAGCTCGGGAGGGACAGGGCAGTCCTACGAGCAGTACTTC. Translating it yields CASSSGGTGQSYEQYF.

CDR3 protein: CASSPGAGGSGNTIYF. CDR3 nucleotides: TGCGCCAGCAGCCCCGGGGCCGGGGGCTCTGGAAACACCATATATTTT. The genes are TRBV5-1 and TRBJ1-3; D may be TRBD1 (5 bases). The CDR3 consists of 16 residues. The V end was cut by 4 bases, the J end by 0 bases, with 14 bases between. Germline V CDR1 and CDR2: SGHRS, YFSETQ.

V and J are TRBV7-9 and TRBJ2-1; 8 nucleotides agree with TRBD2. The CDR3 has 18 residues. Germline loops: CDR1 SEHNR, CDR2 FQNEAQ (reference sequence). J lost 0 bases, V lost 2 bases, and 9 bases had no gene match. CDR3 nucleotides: TGTGCCAGCAGCTTAAGTCCCGGCGGGGGGAGCTCCTACAATGAGCAGTTCTTC. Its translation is CASSLSPGGGSSYNEQFF.

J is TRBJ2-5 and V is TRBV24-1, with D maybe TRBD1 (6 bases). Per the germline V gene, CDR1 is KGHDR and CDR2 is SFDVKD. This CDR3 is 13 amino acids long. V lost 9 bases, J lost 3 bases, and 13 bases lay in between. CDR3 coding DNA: TGTGCCACCTCCTCACACAGGGAAGAGACCCAGTACTTC. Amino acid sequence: CATSSHREETQYF.

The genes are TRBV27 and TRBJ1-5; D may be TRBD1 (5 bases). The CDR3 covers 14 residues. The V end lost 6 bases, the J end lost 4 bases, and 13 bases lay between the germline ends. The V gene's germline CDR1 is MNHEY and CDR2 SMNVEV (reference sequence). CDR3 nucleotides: TGTGCCAGCAGCTCCCCGGGGGGGAATCAGCCCCAGCATTTT. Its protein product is CASSSPGGNQPQHF.

The CDR3 DNA is TGCGCCAGCAGCCGTCGGACAGGGGGTTTCTACGAGCAGTACTTC. Protein: CASSRRTGGFYEQYF. The chain couples TRBV4-1 to TRBJ2-7; 10 positions match TRBD1. The CDR3 runs to 15 residues. V trimming: 4 bases; J trimming: 3 bases; junction bases outside the gene matches: 6. The germline V gene has CDR1 MGHRA and CDR2 YSYEKL.

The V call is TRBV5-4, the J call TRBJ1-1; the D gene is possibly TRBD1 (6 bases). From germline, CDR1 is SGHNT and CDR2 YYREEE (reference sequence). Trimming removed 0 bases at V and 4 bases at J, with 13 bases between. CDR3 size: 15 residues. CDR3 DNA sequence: TGTGCCAGCAGCTTGGCCCAGGGGCTCGGCACTGAAGCTTTCTTT. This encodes CASSLAQGLGTEAFF. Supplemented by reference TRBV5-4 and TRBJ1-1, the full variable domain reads ETGVTQSPTHLIKTRGQQVTLRCSSQSGHNTVSWYQQALGQGPQFIFQYYREEENGRGNFPPRFSGLQFPNYSSELNVNALELDDSALYLCASSLAQGLGTEAFFGQGTRLTVV.

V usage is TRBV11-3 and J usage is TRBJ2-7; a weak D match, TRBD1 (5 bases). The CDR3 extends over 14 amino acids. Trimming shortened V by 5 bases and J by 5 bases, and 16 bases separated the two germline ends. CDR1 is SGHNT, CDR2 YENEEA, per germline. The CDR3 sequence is CASSLSQGFHEQYF. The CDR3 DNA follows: TGTGCCAGCAGCCTGTCTCAGGGATTCCACGAGCAGTACTTC.

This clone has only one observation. DNA of the CDR3: TGTGCCAGCAGGGGGACACTGGGTCAGCCCCAGCATTTT. Its translation: CASRGTLGQPQHF. V and J are TRBV12-3 or TRBV12-4 and TRBJ1-5; D possibly corresponds to TRBD1 (6 bases). The ends were cut back, 6 bases at V and 6 bases at J, with 12 bases in the middle. This CDR3 comprises 13 residues.

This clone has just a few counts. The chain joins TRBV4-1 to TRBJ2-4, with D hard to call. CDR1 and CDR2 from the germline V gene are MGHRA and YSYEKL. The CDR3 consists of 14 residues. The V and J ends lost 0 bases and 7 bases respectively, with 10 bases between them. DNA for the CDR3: TGCGCCAGCAGCCAAGATTGGCCCGGGAACATTCAGTACTTC. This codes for CASSQDWPGNIQYF.

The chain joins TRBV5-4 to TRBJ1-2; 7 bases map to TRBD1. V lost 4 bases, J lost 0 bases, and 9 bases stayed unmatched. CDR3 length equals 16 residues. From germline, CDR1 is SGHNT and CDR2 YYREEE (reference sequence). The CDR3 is CASSPRQGRTNYGYTF. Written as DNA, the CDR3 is TGTGCCAGCAGCCCTCGACAGGGACGAACTAACTATGGCTACACCTTC.

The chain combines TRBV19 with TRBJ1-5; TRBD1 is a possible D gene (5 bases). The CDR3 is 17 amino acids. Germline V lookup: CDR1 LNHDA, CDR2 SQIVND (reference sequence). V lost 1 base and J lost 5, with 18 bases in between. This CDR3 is CASSIGITGASDQPQHF. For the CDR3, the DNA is TGTGCCAGTAGTATAGGTATAACAGGCGCCTCCGATCAGCCCCAGCATTTT.

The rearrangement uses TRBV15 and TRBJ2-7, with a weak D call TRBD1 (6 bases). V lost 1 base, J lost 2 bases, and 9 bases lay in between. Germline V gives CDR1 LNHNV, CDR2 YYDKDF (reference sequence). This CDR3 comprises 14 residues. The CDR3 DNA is TGTGCCACCAGCAGAGGAGGGACAACCTACGAGCAGTACTTC. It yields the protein CATSRGGTTYEQYF.

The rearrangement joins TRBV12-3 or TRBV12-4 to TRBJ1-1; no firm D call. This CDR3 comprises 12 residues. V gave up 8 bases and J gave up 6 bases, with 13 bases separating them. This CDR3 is CASLSFAAEAFF. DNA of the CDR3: TGTGCCAGCCTTTCCTTCGCGGCTGAAGCTTTCTTT.

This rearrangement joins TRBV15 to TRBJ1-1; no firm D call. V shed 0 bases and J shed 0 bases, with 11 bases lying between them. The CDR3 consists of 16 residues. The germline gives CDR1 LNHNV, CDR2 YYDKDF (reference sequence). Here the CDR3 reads CATSRDLVTMNTEAFF. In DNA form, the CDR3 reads TGTGCCACCAGCAGAGATCTAGTTACCATGAACACTGAAGCTTTCTTT.

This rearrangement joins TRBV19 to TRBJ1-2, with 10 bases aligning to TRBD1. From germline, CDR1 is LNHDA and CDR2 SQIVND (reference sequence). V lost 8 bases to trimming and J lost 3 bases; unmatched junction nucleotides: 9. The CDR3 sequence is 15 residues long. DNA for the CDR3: TGTGCCAGTTCGCTCCGGGACAGGGGTGACTATGGCTACACCTTC. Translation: CASSLRDRGDYGYTF.

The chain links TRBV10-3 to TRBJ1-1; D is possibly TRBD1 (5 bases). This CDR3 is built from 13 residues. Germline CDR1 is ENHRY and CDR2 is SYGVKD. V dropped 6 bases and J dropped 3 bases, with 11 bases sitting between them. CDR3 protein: CAIRVGRDTEAFF. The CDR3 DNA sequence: TGTGCCATCAGAGTGGGCAGGGACACTGAAGCTTTCTTT.

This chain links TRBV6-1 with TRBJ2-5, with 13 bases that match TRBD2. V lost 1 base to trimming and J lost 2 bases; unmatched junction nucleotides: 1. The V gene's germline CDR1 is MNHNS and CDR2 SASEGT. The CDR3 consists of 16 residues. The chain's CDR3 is CASSEGLAGGQETQYF. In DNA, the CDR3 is TGTGCCAGCAGTGAAGGACTAGCGGGGGGTCAAGAGACCCAGTACTTC.

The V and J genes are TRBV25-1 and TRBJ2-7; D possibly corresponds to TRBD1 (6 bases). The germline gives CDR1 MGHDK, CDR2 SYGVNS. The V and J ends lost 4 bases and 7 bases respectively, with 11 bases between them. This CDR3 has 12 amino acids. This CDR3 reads CASSGGTREQYF. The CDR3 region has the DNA TGTGCCAGCAGTGGGGGGACAAGGGAGCAGTACTTC.

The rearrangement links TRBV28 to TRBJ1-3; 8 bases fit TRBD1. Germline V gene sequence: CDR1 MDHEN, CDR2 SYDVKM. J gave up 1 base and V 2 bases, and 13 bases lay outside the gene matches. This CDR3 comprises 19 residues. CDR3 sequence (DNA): TGTGCCAGCAGTTTACAGAGGTTCAGGGGGCGCGGATCTGGAAACACCATATATTTT. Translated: CASSLQRFRGRGSGNTIYF.

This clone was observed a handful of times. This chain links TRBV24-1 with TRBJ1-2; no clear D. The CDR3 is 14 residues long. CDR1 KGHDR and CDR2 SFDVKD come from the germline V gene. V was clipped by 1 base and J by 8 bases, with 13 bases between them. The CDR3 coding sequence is TGTGCCACCAGTGATTTTAGCGGGCTTGGCGGCTACACCTTC. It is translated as CATSDFSGLGGYTF.

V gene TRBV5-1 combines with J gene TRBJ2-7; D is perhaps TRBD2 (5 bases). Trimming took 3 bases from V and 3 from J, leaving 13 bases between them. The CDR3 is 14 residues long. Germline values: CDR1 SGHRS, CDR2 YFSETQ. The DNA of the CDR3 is TGCGCCAGCAGCTCGGGCCCAGACTACTACGAGCAGTACTTC. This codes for CASSSGPDYYEQYF. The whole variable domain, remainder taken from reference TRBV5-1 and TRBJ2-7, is KAGVTQTPRYLIKTRGQQVTLSCSPISGHRSVSWYQQTPGQGLQFLFEYFSETQRNKGNFPGRFSGRQFSNSRSEMNVSTLELGDSALYLCASSSGPDYYEQYFGPGTRLTVT.

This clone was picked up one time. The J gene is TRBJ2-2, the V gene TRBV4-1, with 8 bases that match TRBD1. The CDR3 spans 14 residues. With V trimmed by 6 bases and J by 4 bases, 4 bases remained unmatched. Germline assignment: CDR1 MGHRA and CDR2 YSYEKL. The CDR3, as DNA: TGCGCCAGCAGACCAGGACAGGGCACCGGGGAGCTGTTTTTT. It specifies CASRPGQGTGELFF.

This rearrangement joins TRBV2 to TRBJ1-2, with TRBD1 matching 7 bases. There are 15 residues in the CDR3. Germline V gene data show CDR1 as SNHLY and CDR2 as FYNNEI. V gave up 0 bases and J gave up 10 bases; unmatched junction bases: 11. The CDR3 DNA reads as TGTGCCAGCAGTGAAGCGCTTACAGGGGTAGGTGCCTACACCTTC. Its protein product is CASSEALTGVGAYTF.

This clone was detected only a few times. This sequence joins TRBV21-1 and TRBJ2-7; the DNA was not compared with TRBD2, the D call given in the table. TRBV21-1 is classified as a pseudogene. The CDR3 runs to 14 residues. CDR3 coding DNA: TGTGCCAGCAGCACGACTAGCGGAGAGTACGAGCAGTACTTC. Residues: CASSTTSGEYEQYF.